What follows are 18 T cell receptor beta chains derived from one specimen sequenced in a study of PD-1 blockade in classical Hodgkin lymphoma. Produced via immunoSEQ multiplex PCR; TCRdb's table is partial and in-frame only. Among roughly 51,000 clones listed, under 80% were seen once. The time point: cycle 4 day 1 (C4D1), after less than seven weeks of nivolumab. In every patient, relapse followed autologous stem cell transplantation, while exposure to brentuximab vedotin differed. The source material was peripheral blood mononuclear cells (PBMCs), sampled before the fourth cycle of nivolumab. The receptors here all came from a human donor with classical Hodgkin lymphoma.

This chain uses TRBV6-5 with TRBJ1-3; 7 bases are shared with TRBD1. Germline trimming cut 6 bases from V and 1 base from J; bases unmatched to any gene: 0. The germline V gene has CDR1 MNHEY and CDR2 SVGAGI. The CDR3 totals 13 residues. CDR3 region: CASRGQSGNTIYF. Written as DNA, the CDR3 is TGTGCCAGCAGGGGACAGTCTGGAAACACCATATATTTT.

In this sample, this clone turned up many times. V and J are TRBV7-2 and TRBJ2-7; D might be TRBD1 (5 bases). The CDR3 consists of 14 residues. The germline V and J ends were trimmed by 0 bases and 3 bases, with 9 bases remaining between them. Germline V gives CDR1 SGHTA, CDR2 FQGNSA. CDR3 residues: CASSLALDSYEQYF. The CDR3, as DNA: TGTGCCAGCAGCTTAGCCCTTGACAGCTACGAGCAGTACTTC.

This chain links TRBV19 with TRBJ1-2; D gene ambiguous. The length of the CDR3 is 14 residues. The V and J ends lost 3 bases and 3 bases respectively, with 11 bases between them. From germline, CDR1 is LNHDA and CDR2 SQIVND (reference sequence). CDR3 nucleotides: TGTGCCAGTAGTATGGCAGTGTCGTACTATGGCTACACCTTC. Its translation: CASSMAVSYYGYTF.

This clone was picked up a small number of times. CDR3 bases: TGTGCCAGCAGCGTACCGCTAGCGGGGAATGAGCAGTTCTTC. As protein: CASSVPLAGNEQFF. The rearrangement links TRBV9 to TRBJ2-1; 9 bases map to TRBD2. The CDR3 consists of 14 residues. V was pared by 1 base and J by 7 bases, with 3 bases of the junction left unmatched. CDR1 SGDLS and CDR2 YYNGEE come from the germline V gene.

This clone has a handful of counts. One end of the junction varies from germline; a read error may be responsible. This rearrangement joins TRBV7-7 to TRBJ2-2; 10 positions match TRBD2. CDR3 length: 20 amino acids. Germline V CDR1 and CDR2: SSHAT, FNYEAQ (reference sequence). The CDR3 spells CASSPLPGLAGDFNTGELFF. The DNA of the CDR3 is TGTGCTAGCAGCCCCCTCCCCGGGCTAGCGGGAGACTTTAACACCGGGGAGCTGTTTTTT.

The DNA for the CDR3 is TGTGCCAGCAGCTTGGGACAGGGGGAGACTTTGGACGAGCAGTACTTC. It translates to CASSLGQGETLDEQYF. This rearrangement joins TRBV7-9 to TRBJ2-7, with 11 nucleotides matching TRBD1. J gave up 5 bases and V 3 bases, and 9 bases lay outside the gene matches. The CDR3 is 16 residues long. CDR1 and CDR2 from the germline V gene are SEHNR and FQNEAQ (reference sequence). The full variable domain, with the rest looked up from reference TRBV7-9 and TRBJ2-7, is DTGVSQNPRHKITKRGQNVTFRCDPISEHNRLYWYRQTLGQGPEFLTYFQNEAQLEKSRLLSDRFSAERPKGSFSTLEIQRTEQGDSAMYLCASSLGQGETLDEQYFGPGTRLTVT.

The rearrangement joins TRBV19 to TRBJ1-2; possible D gene TRBD1, 6 bases. CDR1 and CDR2 (germline): LNHDA, SQIVND (reference sequence). The CDR3 is 12 amino acids. Trimming removed 5 bases from V and 6 bases from J, with 10 bases in between. CDR3 DNA sequence: TGTGCCAGTAGTTTAGGACAGAATGGCTACACCTTC. This gives the protein CASSLGQNGYTF.

V and J are TRBV11-3 and TRBJ2-7; the match to TRBD2 covers 8 bases. The CDR3 loop spans 14 amino acids. CDR1 is SGHNT and CDR2 is YENEEA in the germline V gene. With V trimmed by 5 bases and J by 7 bases, 10 bases remained unmatched. CDR3 in amino acids: CASSQASSGVEQYF. CDR3 bases: TGTGCCAGCAGCCAAGCTAGTAGCGGGGTTGAGCAGTACTTC.

The CDR3 reads CASSGSSGNTIYF. The DNA for the CDR3 is TGTGCCAGCAGCGGGTCCTCTGGAAACACCATATATTTT. The chain recombines TRBV6-5 with TRBJ1-3; no firm D call. The V gene's germline CDR1 is MNHEY and CDR2 SVGAGI. This CDR3 contains 13 residues. V was pared by 6 bases and J by 0 bases, with 6 bases between.

The gene calls are TRBV6-5 and TRBJ2-7; D remains unclear. Trimming removed 0 bases at V and 5 bases at J, with 5 bases between. The CDR3 is 12 amino acids. CDR1 and CDR2 from the germline V gene are MNHEY and SVGAGI. The DNA for the CDR3 is TGTGCCAGCAGTTACTCGAGAGACGAGCAGTACTTC. Translated: CASSYSRDEQYF.

The chain has TRBV9 and TRBJ2-1; the D call may be TRBD1 or TRBD2 (5 bases each). V lost 0 bases to trimming and J lost 6 bases, with 10 bases between them. Germline V CDR1 and CDR2: SGDLS, YYNGEE. The CDR3 covers 14 residues. CDR3 coding DNA: TGTGCCAGCAGCGTAGACCCGAGGGGCAATGAGCAGTTCTTC. It codes for CASSVDPRGNEQFF. Using reference TRBV9 and TRBJ2-1 for the parts outside the CDR3, the full variable domain is DSGVTQTPKHLITATGQRVTLRCSPRSGDLSVYWYQQSLDQGLQFLIQYYNGEERAKGNILERFSAQQFPDLHSELNLSSLELGDSALYFCASSVDPRGNEQFFGPGTRLTVL.

This clone was seen a few times. This chain links TRBV28 with TRBJ1-1; D gene unclear. Germline CDR1 MDHEN, CDR2 SYDVKM. The length of the CDR3 is 14 residues. The V end was cut by 6 bases, the J end by 8 bases, with 19 bases between. In nucleotides, the CDR3 is TGTGCCAGCAGCGGGGATGGGAGTCCCCTCGAAGCTTTCTTT. Translated: CASSGDGSPLEAFF.

CDR3 nucleotide sequence: TGTGCCAGTAATGATAGGGCGGGAGGGCCGAGGGGAAATGAGCAGTTCTTC. Its protein product is CASNDRAGGPRGNEQFF. J is TRBJ2-1 and V is TRBV19; 9 nucleotides match TRBD2. V shed 7 bases and J 7 bases; nucleotides not matched to a gene: 17. This CDR3 has 17 amino acids. Germline V gives CDR1 LNHDA, CDR2 SQIVND (reference sequence).

This clone was recorded once. The genes are TRBV28 and TRBJ2-7, with 8 bases fitting TRBD1. CDR1 and CDR2 (germline): MDHEN, SYDVKM. The V and J ends lost 5 bases and 2 bases, in that order; junction bases with no gene match: 8. This CDR3 contains 15 residues. CDR3 DNA: TGTGCCAGCAGTCCACGGACAGGGCATGCCTACGAGCAGTACTTC. Protein sequence: CASSPRTGHAYEQYF. Drawing the rest from reference TRBV28 and TRBJ2-7, the complete variable domain is DVKVTQSSRYLVKRTGEKVFLECVQDMDHENMFWYRQDPGLGLRLIYFSYDVKMKEKGDIPEGYSVSREKKERFSLILESASTNQTSMYLCASSPRTGHAYEQYFGPGTRLTVT.

This clone was seen only a few times. The chain combines TRBV6-5 with TRBJ1-2, with D possibly matching TRBD1 (5 bases). The V gene's germline CDR1 is MNHEY and CDR2 SVGAGI. The CDR3 runs to 13 residues. With 3 bases removed from V and 3 bases from J, the gap between germline ends came to 8 bases. This CDR3 reads CASSYDRHYGYTF. The CDR3 DNA reads as TGTGCCAGCAGTTATGACAGACACTATGGCTACACCTTC.

The V gene is TRBV14, the J gene TRBJ2-7; the match to TRBD1 covers 8 bases. Losses at the gene ends were 6 bases for V and 2 bases for J; bases not matched to a gene: 6. Per the germline V gene, CDR1 is SGHDN and CDR2 is FVKESK. The CDR3 contains 14 residues. The CDR3 DNA reads TGTGCCAGCAGTCCACGGACAGGGCCCTACGAGCAGTACTTC. It is translated as CASSPRTGPYEQYF.

Points on this clone: This likely reflects a read error, since a far larger clone is one base away. V and J are TRBV11-2 and TRBJ2-5; TRBD2 matches at 13 bases. J lost 4 bases, V lost 5 bases, and 7 bases had no gene match. Germline CDR1 is SGHAT and CDR2 is FQNNGV. The CDR3 length is 16 residues. The CDR3 region has the DNA TGTGCCAGCAGCCACGGGACTAGCGGGATCCTAGAGACCCAGTACTTC. Its protein is CASSHGTSGILETQYF.

This clone has more than one count but fewer than ten. The chain carries TRBV9 and TRBJ1-2; TRBD1 might be the D (6 bases). CDR3 size: 14 residues. Germline V gene lookup returns CDR1 SGDLS and CDR2 YYNGEE. Trimming pared 0 bases from V and 7 bases from J, leaving 13 bases between. This chain's CDR3 is CASSVVGAGVGYTF. CDR3 coding DNA: TGTGCCAGCAGCGTAGTTGGTGCAGGGGTTGGCTACACCTTC.